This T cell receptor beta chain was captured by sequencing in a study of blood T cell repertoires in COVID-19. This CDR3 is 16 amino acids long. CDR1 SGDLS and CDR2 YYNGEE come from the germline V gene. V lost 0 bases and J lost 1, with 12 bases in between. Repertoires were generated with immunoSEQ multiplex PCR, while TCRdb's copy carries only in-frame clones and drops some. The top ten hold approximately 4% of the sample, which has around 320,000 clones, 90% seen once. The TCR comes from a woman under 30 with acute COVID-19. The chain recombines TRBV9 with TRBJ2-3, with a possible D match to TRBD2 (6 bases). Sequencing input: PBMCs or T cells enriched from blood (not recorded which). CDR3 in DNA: TGTGCCAGCAGCGTAGGAGGGACTCACCGCACAGATACGCAGTATTTT. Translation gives CASSVGGTHRTDTQYF.